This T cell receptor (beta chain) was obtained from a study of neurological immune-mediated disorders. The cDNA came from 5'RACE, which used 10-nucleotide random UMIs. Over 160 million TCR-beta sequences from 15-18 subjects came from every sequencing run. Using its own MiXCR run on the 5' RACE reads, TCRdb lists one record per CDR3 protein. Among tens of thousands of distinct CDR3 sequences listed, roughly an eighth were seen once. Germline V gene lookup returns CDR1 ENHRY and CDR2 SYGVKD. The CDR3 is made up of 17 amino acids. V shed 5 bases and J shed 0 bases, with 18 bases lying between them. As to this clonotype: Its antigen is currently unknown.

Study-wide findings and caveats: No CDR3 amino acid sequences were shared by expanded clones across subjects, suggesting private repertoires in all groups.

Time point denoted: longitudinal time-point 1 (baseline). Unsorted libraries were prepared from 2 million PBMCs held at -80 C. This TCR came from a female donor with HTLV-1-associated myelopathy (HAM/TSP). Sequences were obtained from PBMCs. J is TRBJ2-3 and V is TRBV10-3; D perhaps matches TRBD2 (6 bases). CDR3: CAISPRDIGSSTDTQYF. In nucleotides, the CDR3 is TGTGCCATCAGTCCCCGGGATATCGGGAGCAGCACAGATACGCAGTATTTT.